What follows is one T cell receptor (beta chain) and its context. This specimen comes from a study of shared clonotypes between healthy human individuals. Method: immunoSEQ multiplex PCR; TCRdb's copy keeps in-frame clones and lacks some. The sample includes 2 million to 2.5 million clones, under 95% seen only once; the top ten take 0.3% to 0.4%. Splitting of CD4+ cells produced CD45RA+ naive and CD45RA-negative memory subsets. The clonotype was recovered from a man aged 18 to 29 in good health. Some clones in this sample may be carry-over from other donors' samples. Sequencing was done on a sample of naive CD4+ T cells from PBMCs. Subset given: CD45RA+ positively selected.

CDR3 protein: CASNGWERISGELFF. DNA for the CDR3: TGTGCCAGCAATGGGTGGGAGAGAATATCCGGGGAGCTGTTTTTT. The gene calls are TRBV7-8 and TRBJ2-2, with D perhaps TRBD2 (5 bases). The germline gives CDR1 SGHVS, CDR2 FQNEAQ. Trimming cost V 7 bases and J 6 bases, with 18 bases left between them. This CDR3 comprises 15 residues.